The 24 T cell receptor beta chains given below trace back to one sample, sequenced in a study of radiation and T cells in renal cell carcinoma. Method: immunoSEQ multiplex PCR; TCRdb's copy keeps in-frame clones and lacks some. The repertoire holds approximately 120,000 clones, with around 81% as singletons. Documented time point: blood 2 weeks post-SBRT. Noted treatment: 15 Gy SBRT to primary tumor, nephrectomy 4 weeks later. The sample consisted of blood, taken from a patient whose treatment included radiotherapy and nephrectomy. The receptors were gathered from a man aged 50 to 59 with renal cell carcinoma.

The chain recombines TRBV7-9 with TRBJ1-2, with D tentatively TRBD1 (5 bases). Germline V gene sequence: CDR1 SEHNR, CDR2 FQNEAQ (reference sequence). Trimming took 5 bases from V and 4 from J, leaving 14 bases between them. CDR3 size: 14 residues. In nucleotides, the CDR3 is TGTGCCAGCAGCCCTCAGGGTGAGCTCTATGGCTACACCTTC. It yields the protein CASSPQGELYGYTF.

CDR3 region: CASSPYWDSYNYGYTF. The DNA of the CDR3 is TGTGCCAGTAGTCCTTATTGGGACTCCTATAACTATGGCTACACCTTC. The chain joins TRBV19 to TRBJ1-2, with D possibly matching TRBD1 (5 bases). Germline CDR1 LNHDA, CDR2 SQIVND (reference sequence). V lost 5 bases to trimming and J lost 1 base, with 17 bases between them. The CDR3 consists of 16 residues.

V gene TRBV7-8 combines with J gene TRBJ1-6; D not certain. Germline loops: CDR1 SGHVS, CDR2 FQNEAQ. V lost 2 bases to trimming and J lost 7 bases, with 9 bases between them. CDR3 size: 14 residues. CDR3 amino acids: CASSLNRYNSPLHF. CDR3 coding DNA: TGTGCCAGCAGCTTAAACCGATACAATTCACCCCTCCACTTT.

The chain recombines TRBV5-1 with TRBJ2-2, with TRBD2 matching over 7 bases. J was trimmed by 3 bases and V by 4 bases; bases with no gene match: 6. This CDR3 region has 15 residues. The germline V gene has CDR1 SGHRS and CDR2 YFSETQ. In DNA form, the CDR3 reads TGCGCCAGCAGCCAAACTAGCGCAGACACCGGGGAGCTGTTTTTT. Translation: CASSQTSADTGELFF.

V and J are TRBV7-3 and TRBJ1-1, with 9 bases fitting TRBD1. CDR3 length equals 13 residues. The V gene's germline CDR1 is SGHTA and CDR2 FQGTGA. V dropped 5 bases and J dropped 3; count of bases not matched to a gene: 1. The CDR3 loop is CASSRQGDTEAFF. The CDR3 DNA follows: TGTGCCAGCAGCCGACAGGGGGACACTGAAGCTTTCTTT.

The rearrangement uses TRBV2 and TRBJ2-2, with 9 bases lining up with TRBD2. The CDR3 length is 16 residues. The trim removed 7 bases at V and 5 bases at J, leaving 11 bases unmatched. Germline CDR1 SNHLY, CDR2 FYNNEI. CDR3 protein: CASIGSGSPATGELFF. CDR3 in DNA: TGTGCCAGCATAGGTAGCGGGAGTCCTGCTACCGGGGAGCTGTTTTTT.

To note about this clone: Other DNA variants within this sample encode the same CDR3. The chain links TRBV5-1 to TRBJ1-1; D remains unclear. The CDR3 loop spans 14 amino acids. Germline lookup yields CDR1 SGHRS and CDR2 YFSETQ. Trimming left V 0 bases short and J 3 bases short, with 9 bases between. CDR3: CASSLDGGDTEAFF. The CDR3 DNA follows: TGCGCCAGCAGCTTGGACGGCGGTGACACTGAAGCTTTCTTT.

As concerns this clone: Within the sample, other DNA sequences also encode this same CDR3. The chain carries TRBV9 and TRBJ2-1, with a possible D match to TRBD2 (6 bases). Trimming took 0 bases from V and 5 from J, leaving 9 bases between them. From germline, CDR1 is SGDLS and CDR2 YYNGEE. The CDR3 has 14 amino acids. CDR3 in amino acids: CASSVGGAHNEQFF. CDR3 nucleotides: TGTGCCAGCAGCGTAGGCGGGGCCCACAATGAGCAGTTCTTC.

This chain joins TRBV19 and TRBJ2-1; TRBD2 matches 9 bases. This CDR3 has 13 amino acids. Germline CDR1 and CDR2: LNHDA and SQIVND (reference sequence). V lost 10 bases to trimming and J lost 10 bases; unmatched junction nucleotides: 11. CDR3 region: CATAGGPLREQFF. The CDR3 DNA reads as TGTGCCACGGCGGGGGGGCCCTTAAGGGAGCAGTTCTTC.

V is TRBV2 and J is TRBJ2-4; D possibly corresponds to TRBD1 (5 bases). Germline assignment: CDR1 SNHLY and CDR2 FYNNEI. The CDR3 is 13 amino acids. Trimming shortened V by 10 bases and J by 5 bases, and 15 bases separated the two germline ends. CDR3 DNA sequence: TGTGCCACTGGAAGGGGCATCCAAAACATTCAGTACTTC. Amino acids: CATGRGIQNIQYF.

The chain is built from TRBV6-1 and TRBJ1-5, with D possibly being TRBD1 (6 bases). Germline-derived CDR1 and CDR2 are MNHNS and SASEGT. V dropped 6 bases and J dropped 4 bases, with 10 bases sitting between them. The CDR3 contains 13 residues. CDR3 sequence (DNA): TGTGCCAGCAGGTTGCAGGGGAATCAGCCCCAGCATTTT. Translated, it gives CASRLQGNQPQHF.

The chain links TRBV4-3 to TRBJ2-5; D is perhaps TRBD1 (6 bases). V lost 0 bases to trimming and J lost 3 bases, with 20 bases between them. In germline, CDR1 is LGHNA, CDR2 YSLEER. The CDR3 has 18 residues. The CDR3 sequence is CASSQEFGGGGRKETQYF. The CDR3, as DNA: TGCGCCAGCAGCCAAGAATTCGGTGGGGGCGGTCGTAAAGAGACCCAGTACTTC.

The rearrangement joins TRBV19 to TRBJ1-2; TRBD1 is a possible D gene (5 bases). The V gene's germline CDR1 is LNHDA and CDR2 SQIVND (reference sequence). Deletions cut 5 bases from V and 5 bases from J, with 18 bases between. The CDR3 runs to 15 residues. In DNA, the CDR3 is TGTGCCAGTAGTCCAACGATCGGACGGACATATGGCTACACCTTC. This translates into CASSPTIGRTYGYTF.

The rearrangement links TRBV7-9 to TRBJ2-7; D may match TRBD1 or TRBD2 (5 bases each). V lost 5 bases and J 4 bases, leaving 21 bases between the germline ends. Germline V gene sequence: CDR1 SEHNR, CDR2 FQNEAQ (reference sequence). The CDR3 is 16 amino acids. The CDR3 is CASSTRQRLEGYEQYF. The CDR3 DNA follows: TGTGCCAGCAGCACAAGACAGCGGCTTGAGGGTTACGAGCAGTACTTC.

In its sample, this clone was seen a few times. The chain uses TRBV5-1 and TRBJ1-3; D gene ambiguous. This CDR3 has 15 amino acids. Germline V lookup: CDR1 SGHRS, CDR2 YFSETQ. Trimming took 4 bases from V and 4 from J, leaving 15 bases between them. The CDR3, as DNA: TGCGCCAGCAGCCAAGGATCCGCCTCGGGAAACACCATATATTTT. Translating it yields CASSQGSASGNTIYF.

The chain is built from TRBV10-3 and TRBJ2-1, with D hard to call. The CDR3 runs to 15 residues. V lost 5 bases and J lost 0, with 11 bases in between. CDR1 is ENHRY, CDR2 SYGVKD, per germline. CDR3: CAISSMGNSYNEQFF. CDR3 nucleotides: TGTGCCATCAGTAGTATGGGGAACTCCTACAATGAGCAGTTCTTC.

The rearrangement links TRBV7-8 to TRBJ1-5; TRBD1 might be the D (5 bases). The germline V gene has CDR1 SGHVS and CDR2 FQNEAQ. The ends were cut back, 5 bases at V and 4 bases at J, with 6 bases in the middle. CDR3 length: 12 residues. The CDR3 DNA is TGTGCCAGCAGCCAGGGAAATCAGCCCCAGCATTTT. This codes for CASSQGNQPQHF.

J is TRBJ1-2 and V is TRBV7-2; D remains ambiguous. Trimming removed 7 bases at V and 0 bases at J, with 15 bases between. This CDR3 is built from 15 residues. Germline-derived CDR1 and CDR2 are SGHTA and FQGNSA. CDR3 bases: TGTGCCAGCATCCCCGCCACCCAAGCTAACTATGGCTACACCTTC. Its protein product is CASIPATQANYGYTF.

V is TRBV6-5 and J is TRBJ2-7; no definite D call. The germline V and J ends were trimmed by 0 bases and 4 bases, with 13 bases remaining between them. This CDR3 comprises 15 residues. Germline loops: CDR1 MNHEY, CDR2 SVGAGI. In DNA, the CDR3 is TGTGCCAGCAGTTACTCGACCGGGTTTGGTTACGAGCAGTACTTC. Protein product: CASSYSTGFGYEQYF.

The rearrangement uses TRBV10-3 and TRBJ2-7; TRBD2 matches at 7 bases. J was trimmed by 4 bases and V by 5 bases; bases with no gene match: 8. CDR3 length equals 14 residues. Per the germline V gene, CDR1 is ENHRY and CDR2 is SYGVKD. CDR3 region: CAISREQGGYEQYF. The CDR3 DNA sequence: TGTGCCATCAGTAGGGAGCAGGGAGGGTACGAGCAGTACTTC.

This clone appeared a few times. CDR3 residues: CASTEYQETQYF. In DNA, the CDR3 is TGTGCCAGCACGGAGTACCAAGAGACCCAGTACTTC. The chain carries TRBV2 and TRBJ2-5; D not certain. Trimming stripped 7 bases from V and 0 bases from J, with 6 bases between. The CDR3 spans 12 residues. From germline, CDR1 is SNHLY and CDR2 FYNNEI.

This clone was found a few times. This chain connects TRBV5-1 to TRBJ2-1, with 9 bases lining up with TRBD1. V trimming: 1 base; J trimming: 10 bases; junction bases outside the gene matches: 6. This CDR3 has 14 amino acids. Germline values: CDR1 SGHRS, CDR2 YFSETQ. CDR3 DNA: TGCGCCAGCAGCTTGTTCCGACAGGGGGACGAGCAGTTCTTC. Encoded protein: CASSLFRQGDEQFF.

This clone was recorded only once. The V and J genes are TRBV7-6 and TRBJ1-1, with D unresolved. The CDR3 has 15 amino acids. Germline V gives CDR1 SGHVS, CDR2 FNYEAQ. Trimming took off 2 bases at V and 6 bases at J, with 16 bases between the two ends. The CDR3 here is CASSLYVGRVAEAFF. The CDR3 DNA sequence: TGTGCCAGCAGCTTATACGTGGGTAGGGTCGCTGAAGCTTTCTTT.

This clone has more than one count but fewer than ten. The V and J genes are TRBV7-2 and TRBJ2-1, with D perhaps TRBD2 (6 bases). Trimming took off 6 bases at V and 4 bases at J, with 16 bases between the two ends. The germline V gene has CDR1 SGHTA and CDR2 FQGNSA. The CDR3 is made up of 15 amino acids. CDR3 loop: CASSRTRETYNEQFF. CDR3 bases: TGTGCCAGCAGTCGAACCCGGGAGACGTACAATGAGCAGTTCTTC.